What follows describes a single T cell receptor (beta chain). 60 Vbeta and 13 Jbeta primers were used in PCR. TCRdb keeps only in-frame clones here, not all; method: immunoSEQ multiplex PCR. The sample has about 120,000 clones; more than 55% are singletons. The sample comes from a study of cytomegalovirus exposure and HLA in healthy donors. The sequence was collected from a man between 18 and 35 years old in good health and CMV-seronegative. Sequencing was carried out using PBMCs.

CDR3 bases: TGTGCCAGCAGCCCTAGTGGAGTTTCGGAAGCTTTCTTT. Encoded protein: CASSPSGVSEAFF. The genes are TRBV6-1 and TRBJ1-1; D uncertain. The CDR3 has 13 amino acids. V was pared by 6 bases and J by 8 bases, with 16 bases between. Germline V CDR1 and CDR2: MNHNS, SASEGT.